The 14 T cell receptor beta chains in this list originate from one sample, sequenced in a study of PD-1 blockade in classical Hodgkin lymphoma. Using immunoSEQ multiplex PCR, the repertoire was profiled, and TCRdb retains in-frame clones only, with some absent. The sample lists about 20,000 clones; roughly four fifths were seen once. Time point in this sample: newly diagnosed, previously untreated cHL patient sample. Starting with thawed PBMCs, CD4+ T cells were purified by magnetic negative selection. The material sequenced was CD4+ T cells from blood. The receptor source for this set is a human donor with classical Hodgkin lymphoma.

In this sample, this clone turned up a few times. The chain has TRBV19 and TRBJ1-5; no firm D call. CDR1 is LNHDA, CDR2 SQIVND, per germline (reference sequence). Trimming removed 3 bases from V and 6 bases from J, with 9 bases in between. The CDR3 runs 13 residues. The CDR3: CASSIPVGQPQHF. Written as DNA, the CDR3 is TGTGCCAGTAGTATCCCCGTTGGTCAGCCCCAGCATTTT.

The sample holds a few counts of this clone. V usage is TRBV28 and J usage is TRBJ1-1; D ambiguous. V lost 7 bases to trimming and J lost 6 bases, with 21 bases between them. This CDR3 has 15 amino acids. CDR1 and CDR2 from the germline V gene are MDHEN and SYDVKM. DNA for the CDR3: TGTGCCAGCATTTCCCCTGAGAACCGTCGGGCTGAAGCTTTCTTT. Residues: CASISPENRRAEAFF.

This clone was seen more than once but under ten times. The CDR3 spells CASSENSYGYTF. In nucleotides, the CDR3 is TGTGCCAGCAGTGAGAACAGCTATGGCTACACCTTC. V is TRBV6-1 and J is TRBJ1-2; D not resolved. The CDR3 covers 12 residues. V shed 3 bases and J shed 4 bases, with 6 bases lying between them. Germline values: CDR1 MNHNS, CDR2 SASEGT.

This clone has just a few counts. This chain joins TRBV19 and TRBJ1-4; perhaps TRBD1 as D (6 bases). Germline values: CDR1 LNHDA, CDR2 SQIVND (reference sequence). The CDR3 runs 14 residues. The V and J ends lost 11 bases and 1 base respectively, with 14 bases between them. The CDR3 bases are TGTGCCGGGACGGGGGCAAGAACTAATGAAAAACTGTTTTTT. Its translation is CAGTGARTNEKLFF.

The rearrangement links TRBV5-1 to TRBJ2-7; D gene unclear. The CDR3 totals 14 residues. CDR1 is SGHRS, CDR2 YFSETQ, per germline. V shed 1 base and J shed 1 base, with 9 bases lying between them. The CDR3 region is CASSLSASSYEQYF. The CDR3 region has the DNA TGCGCCAGCAGCTTGTCAGCTTCATCCTACGAGCAGTACTTC.

This chain links TRBV7-8 with TRBJ1-5; the D is unclear. The germline CDR1 and CDR2 sequences are SGHVS and FQNEAQ. The germline V and J ends were trimmed by 5 bases and 7 bases, with 12 bases remaining between them. This CDR3 is built from 13 residues. DNA for the CDR3: TGTGCCAGCAGCACCCGGACGGGGCAGCCCCAGCATTTT. It translates to CASSTRTGQPQHF.

The chain combines TRBV4-2 with TRBJ2-7; weak D call: TRBD2 (5 bases). With 0 bases removed from V and 2 bases from J, the gap between germline ends came to 11 bases. The CDR3 contains 15 residues. The germline V gene encodes CDR1 LGHNA and CDR2 YNFKEQ. The DNA for the CDR3 is TGTGCCAGCAGCCAAGATCGGGGAATCGCCTACGAGCAGTACTTC. Translated, it gives CASSQDRGIAYEQYF.

The chain couples TRBV18 to TRBJ2-5; 8 bases agree with TRBD1. Germline CDR1 and CDR2: KGHSH and LQKENI. Trimming at V came to 2 bases and at J to 2 bases, leaving 10 bases not matched to a gene. The CDR3 spans 17 residues. CDR3 in amino acids: CASSPKWNDRGQETQYF. The CDR3, as DNA: TGTGCCAGCTCACCAAAGTGGAATGACAGGGGACAAGAGACCCAGTACTTC.

The chain links TRBV7-2 to TRBJ1-4; TRBD1 agrees at 8 bases. Germline CDR1 and CDR2: SGHTA and FQGNSA. V was pared by 5 bases and J by 10 bases, with 3 bases of the junction left unmatched. This CDR3 spans 12 amino acids. The CDR3 bases are TGTGCCAGCAGCCCGGACAGGGCAAAACTGTTTTTT. This encodes CASSPDRAKLFF.

CDR3 sequence (DNA): TGTGCCAGTAGTATAGACCGGGGTTGGGAGCCCCAGCATTTT. Residues: CASSIDRGWEPQHF. The rearrangement links TRBV19 to TRBJ1-5; no firm D call. This CDR3 is built from 14 residues. Per the germline V gene, CDR1 is LNHDA and CDR2 is SQIVND (reference sequence). V dropped 0 bases and J dropped 8 bases, with 11 bases sitting between them.

The genes are TRBV9 and TRBJ1-5, with D tentatively TRBD1 (6 bases). The germline CDR1 and CDR2 sequences are SGDLS and YYNGEE. This CDR3 contains 15 residues. V gave up 4 bases and J gave up 9 bases, with 20 bases separating them. The CDR3 bases are TGTGCCAGCAGCCCCGGACAGTCCCCGGTTGGGCCCCAGCATTTT. As protein: CASSPGQSPVGPQHF.

This clone was observed a single time. The rearrangement joins TRBV6-1 to TRBJ1-5, with D hard to call. Trimming took off 1 base at V and 7 bases at J, with 8 bases between the two ends. CDR3 length: 13 residues. Germline V gene data show CDR1 as MNHNS and CDR2 as SASEGT. CDR3 coding DNA: TGTGCCAGCAGTGAAGAGTTTAGGCAGCCCCAGCATTTT. Amino acids: CASSEEFRQPQHF.

The chain employs TRBV5-1 and TRBJ2-5, with D perhaps matching TRBD2 (5 bases). The germline V gene encodes CDR1 SGHRS and CDR2 YFSETQ. CDR3 length equals 16 residues. V lost 7 bases and J 5 bases, leaving 24 bases between the germline ends. In DNA, the CDR3 is TGCGCCAGCCCAACAACGAGGGCGGATGAGTGGGAGACCCAGTACTTC. Residues: CASPTTRADEWETQYF.

The rearrangement links TRBV21-1 to TRBJ2-7; TRBD2, the table's D call, was not compared with the DNA. TRBV21-1 is flagged as a pseudogene. This CDR3 is built from 19 residues. CDR3 sequence reads: CASSTRGSGRSEVPYEQYF. The CDR3 region has the DNA TGTGCCAGCAGCACAAGAGGCAGCGGGAGGTCCGAGGTGCCCTACGAGCAGTACTTC.